This T cell receptor beta chain was identified during a study of post-analysis software for immune sequencing data. Overall study findings and caveats: Five TRBV segments, including TRBV5-6, TRBV5-1 and TRBV20-1, were more frequent in patients than controls.

Notes on this clonotype: The antigen is undetermined.

V lost 0 bases, J lost 9 bases, and 11 bases stayed unmatched. CDR1 LGHNA and CDR2 YSLEER come from the germline V gene. This CDR3 contains 16 residues. Unique-molecular-identifier-tagged TCR beta cDNA libraries were used. TCRdb reprocessed the PCR reads with MiXCR, giving one entry per CDR3 protein. The table lists 750,000 to 900,000 distinct CDR3 sequences, about half of them singletons. Input material: blood. This TCR derives from a girl aged 5-17 years with multiple sclerosis. The chain recombines TRBV4-3 with TRBJ2-5; 9 bases map to TRBD1. The CDR3 protein is CASSQDPTGGRRPQYF. The CDR3, as DNA: TGCGCCAGCAGCCAAGACCCCACAGGGGGCCGGAGGCCCCAGTACTTC.